Listed below are T cell receptor beta chains from one sample, sequenced in a study of PD-1 blockade in classical Hodgkin lymphoma. Only in-frame clones appear in the TCRdb table, and some are missing; sequencing was by immunoSEQ multiplex PCR. The sample carries about 64,000 clones, about 89% recorded once. Sequences were derived from peripheral blood mononuclear cells (PBMCs), sampled before the fourth cycle of nivolumab. Source of these receptors: a human donor with classical Hodgkin lymphoma. CDR3s include the opening cysteine and the closing phenylalanine or tryptophan. A D gene is named only where the DNA matches it firmly. Only some rows state a clone size, as once, few, many or a class for expanded clones.

J	V	size	D	CDR3	DNA
TRBJ1-2	TRBV6-5	NA	NA	CASRLDFRGGYTF	TGTGCCAGCAGACTAGATTTTAGGGGTGGCTACACCTTC
TRBJ1-4	TRBV9	NA	NA	CASSVFATNEKLFF	TGTGCCAGCAGCGTGTTTGCAACTAATGAAAAACTGTTTTTT
TRBJ1-2	TRBV18	NA	NA	CASSGVLLGPNYGYTF	TGTGCCAGCTCTGGGGTCCTTCTGGGACCTAACTATGGCTACACCTTC
TRBJ1-2	TRBV30	NA	NA	CAWSAHRDGYTF	TGTGCCTGGAGTGCTCACAGGGATGGCTACACCTTC
TRBJ1-5	TRBV21-1	once	NA	CASSPDPTHGPVRSYQHF	TGTGCCAGCAGCCCCGACCCCACCCACGGGCCCGTTCGGTCTTACCAGCATTTT
TRBJ1-6	TRBV21-1	once	NA	CARTLGSYNSPLHF	TGTGCCAGGACGCTGGGGTCCTATAATTCACCCCTCCACTTT
TRBJ1-3	TRBV2	NA	NA	CASSVLETSGNTIYF	TGTGCCAGCAGTGTTTTGGAAACCTCTGGAAACACCATATATTTT
TRBJ2-2	TRBV5-1	NA	NA	CASSSEVWLFF	TGCGCCAGCAGCTCCGAAGTTTGGCTGTTTTTT
TRBJ2-1	TRBV7-6	NA	TRBD1	CASSRPGQGAGEQFF	TGTGCCAGCAGCCGACCGGGACAGGGGGCTGGAGAGCAGTTCTTC
TRBJ1-1	TRBV6-5	NA	NA	CASSSILPQGRTEAFF	TGTGCCAGCAGTTCCATACTCCCCCAGGGGCGCACTGAAGCTTTCTTT
TRBJ1-1	TRBV7-9	NA	NA	CASSSRLRVPWRF	TGTGCCAGCAGCTCAAGGTTACGGGTCCCCTGGCGGTTT
TRBJ1-1	TRBV4-1	NA	TRBD1	CASSQLDREAFF	TGCGCCAGCAGCCAATTAGACAGGGAGGCTTTCTTT
TRBJ1-5	TRBV6-1	NA	NA	CASSERGRNNQPQHF	TGTGCCAGCAGTGAGAGGGGCAGAAACAATCAGCCCCAGCATTTT
TRBJ1-1	TRBV6-1	NA	TRBD1	CASKTGVTEAFF	TGTGCCAGCAAAACAGGGGTAACTGAAGCTTTCTTT
TRBJ2-5	TRBV6-5	NA	NA	CASSYAPPDRFETQYF	TGTGCCAGCAGTTACGCCCCCCCAGACAGGTTTGAGACCCAGTACTTC
TRBJ2-1	TRBV18	NA	TRBD1	CASSPPGGEQFF	TGTGCCAGCTCACCTCCAGGGGGCGAGCAGTTCTTC
TRBJ1-2	TRBV11-2	NA	NA	CASRSLAQGGGYTF	TGTGCCAGCAGGTCCTTGGCACAGGGAGGAGGCTACACCTTC
TRBJ1-6	TRBV11-3	NA	NA	CASSLRGNNSPLHF	TGTGCCAGCAGCTTAAGGGGTAATAATTCACCCCTCCACTTT
TRBJ2-1	TRBV4-1	NA	NA	CASSQAPPEVQFF	TGCGCCAGCAGCCAAGCCCCCCCGGAAGTGCAGTTCTTC
TRBJ2-5	TRBV5-8	NA	TRBD2	CASDLITSGRETQYF	TGTGCCAGCGACCTTATCACTAGCGGACGAGAGACCCAGTACTTC
TRBJ1-2	TRBV25-1	NA	NA	CASSGEESNYGYTF	TGTGCCAGCAGTGGGGAGGAGTCTAACTATGGCTACACCTTC
TRBJ1-1	TRBV19	NA	NA	CASSIDSGLWNTEAFF	TGTGCCAGTAGTATAGACTCAGGGCTGTGGAACACTGAAGCTTTCTTT
TRBJ2-1	TRBV27	NA	NA	CASSLSWDDLLYNEQFF	TGTGCCAGCAGTTTATCGTGGGACGATCTGTTATACAATGAGCAGTTCTTC
TRBJ1-2	TRBV5-1	NA	NA	CASSSGGHGYTF	TGCGCCAGCAGCTCGGGGGGGCATGGCTACACCTTC
TRBJ1-1	TRBV7-9	NA	NA	CASSAMNTEAFF	TGTGCCAGCAGCGCGATGAACACTGAAGCTTTCTTT
TRBJ1-2	TRBV25-1	NA	NA	CASSGGGTDGYTF	TGTGCCAGCAGTGGGGGGGGTACAGATGGCTACACCTTC
TRBJ1-1	TRBV11-2	NA	NA	CASSPIVSGVTEAFF	TGTGCCAGCAGCCCGATTGTTTCGGGGGTGACTGAAGCTTTCTTT
TRBJ1-1	TRBV5-1	NA	NA	CASSRGNYEAFF	TGCGCCAGCAGTAGGGGGAACTATGAAGCTTTCTTT
TRBJ1-1	TRBV5-1	NA	NA	CASSPRPVQAWGTEAFF	TGCGCCAGCAGCCCTCGACCGGTACAGGCCTGGGGCACTGAAGCTTTCTTT
TRBJ1-5	TRBV19	NA	NA	CASQKESGSNQPQHF	TGTGCCAGTCAAAAGGAGTCAGGGAGCAATCAGCCCCAGCATTTT
TRBJ1-2	TRBV4-1	NA	TRBD1	CASSQGPTGGYGYTF	TGCGCCAGCAGCCAAGGTCCGACAGGGGGCTATGGCTACACCTTC
TRBJ2-2	TRBV4-1	NA	NA	CASSQVMDLELFF	TGCGCCAGCAGCCAAGTAATGGACCTCGAGCTGTTTTTT
TRBJ2-4	TRBV14	NA	NA	CASSPLDSQRAKNIQYF	TGTGCCAGCAGCCCCCTGGACAGCCAGAGAGCCAAAAACATTCAGTACTTC
TRBJ2-5	TRBV2	NA	TRBD2	CASSPLAGYKETQYF	TGTGCCAGCAGTCCACTAGCGGGGTACAAAGAGACCCAGTACTTC
TRBJ1-2	TRBV5-1	NA	NA	CASSLGRDSMGGYTF	TGCGCCAGCAGTCTGGGACGCGATTCCATGGGTGGCTACACCTTC
TRBJ1-1	TRBV5-1	NA	NA	CASSWAKGFTEAFF	TGCGCCAGCAGCTGGGCTAAGGGGTTCACTGAAGCTTTCTTT
TRBJ1-2	TRBV4-1	NA	TRBD1	CASTGTGVGYTF	TGCGCCAGCACCGGGACAGGGGTTGGCTACACCTTC
TRBJ1-1	TRBV11-2	NA	TRBD1	CASSLWTGGFTEAFF	TGTGCCAGCAGCTTATGGACAGGGGGCTTCACTGAAGCTTTCTTT
TRBJ1-2	TRBV6-6	NA	NA	CASSSPPEADYGYTF	TGTGCCAGCAGCAGCCCCCCAGAGGCAGACTATGGCTACACCTTC
TRBJ2-4	TRBV28	once	NA	CASSPARAEAKNIQYF	TGTGCCAGCAGTCCGGCCAGGGCGGAGGCCAAAAACATTCAGTACTTC
TRBJ1-5	TRBV7-8	NA	NA	CASSLGSGVYQPQHF	TGTGCCAGCAGCTTAGGGAGCGGGGTGTATCAGCCCCAGCATTTT
TRBJ2-2	TRBV27	NA	TRBD1	CASSLRQGAGELFF	TGTGCCAGCAGTTTGCGGCAGGGGGCCGGGGAGCTGTTTTTT
TRBJ1-1	TRBV29-1	NA	NA	CSVDRGMDTEAFF	TGCAGCGTTGATAGGGGGATGGACACTGAAGCTTTCTTT
TRBJ2-1	TRBV9	once	NA	CASSATGYREQFF	TGTGCCAGCAGCGCGACTGGTTACCGTGAGCAGTTCTTC
TRBJ1-1	TRBV10-3	NA	TRBD1	CAISEGTGGTEAFF	TGTGCCATCAGTGAAGGGACAGGGGGCACTGAAGCTTTCTTT
TRBJ1-6	TRBV6-5	NA	NA	CASSPDRLDSPLHF	TGTGCCAGCAGTCCCGACCGCTTAGATTCACCCCTCCACTTT
TRBJ1-4	TRBV5-6	NA	NA	CASSFKGAGEKLFF	TGTGCCAGCAGCTTTAAGGGTGCGGGTGAAAAACTGTTTTTT
TRBJ2-3	TRBV27	NA	TRBD2	CASSLSSGGAVDTQYF	TGTGCCAGCAGTTTAAGTAGCGGGGGGGCCGTAGATACGCAGTATTTT
TRBJ2-7	TRBV27	NA	NA	CASSFLGAVAYEQYF	TGTGCCAGCAGTTTTCTGGGGGCGGTGGCCTACGAGCAGTACTTC
TRBJ1-4	TRBV5-8	NA	NA	CASSRGASVNEKLFF	TGTGCCAGCAGCAGAGGGGCGAGCGTTAATGAAAAACTGTTTTTT